These 26 T cell receptor beta chains were sequenced from one sample in a study of blood T cell repertoires in COVID-19. The table came from immunoSEQ multiplex PCR; TCRdb's copy has only in-frame clones and leaves some out. The repertoire includes about 330,000 clones, about 90% of them detected once, and 1% sits in the top ten. Specimen: PBMCs or T cells enriched from blood (not recorded which). Receptor source: a woman between 25 and 40 years old who had recovered from COVID-19.

The V and J genes are TRBV29-1 and TRBJ2-3; 12 positions match TRBD2. The CDR3 covers 17 residues. Germline V lookup: CDR1 SQVTM, CDR2 ANQGSEA. Germline trimming cut 3 bases from V and 0 bases from J; bases unmatched to any gene: 7. The CDR3 region is CSVDVLAGGVSTDTQYF. CDR3 bases: TGCAGCGTTGATGTCCTAGCGGGGGGGGTTAGCACAGATACGCAGTATTTT.

The V call is TRBV19, the J call TRBJ1-5; D perhaps matches TRBD1 (5 bases). The CDR3 is made up of 14 amino acids. The ends were cut back, 9 bases at V and 4 bases at J, with 16 bases in the middle. Per the germline V gene, CDR1 is LNHDA and CDR2 is SQIVND (reference sequence). This CDR3 is CASLPGTRNQPQHF. CDR3 coding DNA: TGTGCCAGCCTCCCCGGGACTCGGAATCAGCCCCAGCATTTT.

The chain uses TRBV27 and TRBJ1-4; a weak D match, TRBD1 (6 bases). The V end lost 6 bases, the J end lost 8 bases, and 16 bases lay between the germline ends. Germline CDR1 reads MNHEY; CDR2 reads SMNVEV (reference sequence). The CDR3 sequence is 14 residues long. In DNA form, the CDR3 reads TGTGCCAGCAGATTCAGGGGAGGGGAGGAAAAACTGTTTTTT. Protein: CASRFRGGEEKLFF.

The chain recombines TRBV7-2 with TRBJ2-7; D remains ambiguous. CDR1 SGHTA and CDR2 FQGNSA come from the germline V gene. This CDR3 comprises 13 residues. Trimming stripped 2 bases from V and 4 bases from J, with 9 bases between. CDR3 sequence: CASSLRYWYEQYF. The CDR3 region has the DNA TGTGCCAGCAGCTTAAGATACTGGTACGAGCAGTACTTC.

The V gene is TRBV19, the J gene TRBJ1-4; the match to TRBD1 covers 9 bases. The V gene's germline CDR1 is LNHDA and CDR2 SQIVND (reference sequence). The CDR3 length is 18 residues. V lost 5 bases, J lost 0 bases, and 10 bases stayed unmatched. CDR3 amino acids: CASSFRGQGSATNEKLFF. Here the CDR3 DNA reads TGTGCCAGTAGTTTCAGGGGACAGGGTTCTGCAACTAATGAAAAACTGTTTTTT.

The V and J genes are TRBV28 and TRBJ1-2; a weak D match, TRBD1 (6 bases). This CDR3 is built from 16 residues. Trimming left V 6 bases short and J 2 bases short, with 19 bases between. The germline V gene encodes CDR1 MDHEN and CDR2 SYDVKM. Here the CDR3 reads CASRLGAGAQNYGYTF. The CDR3 DNA follows: TGTGCCAGCAGGCTTGGCGCGGGGGCCCAGAACTATGGCTACACCTTC.

This clone has a single count. The chain joins TRBV7-2 to TRBJ1-6; 8 positions match TRBD1. From germline, CDR1 is SGHTA and CDR2 FQGNSA. The CDR3 totals 13 residues. With 9 bases clipped from V and 6 bases from J, the junction kept 4 bases outside the gene matches. The CDR3, as DNA: TGTGCCAGTAGGACAGGGACTAATTCACCCCTCCACTTT. It codes for CASRTGTNSPLHF.

V gene TRBV9 combines with J gene TRBJ1-1; no definite D call. CDR3 length: 16 residues. CDR1 and CDR2 (germline): SGDLS, YYNGEE. V lost 0 bases, J lost 3 bases, and 15 bases lay in between. The CDR3 region has the DNA TGTGCCAGCAGCGTAGAAGGAGGGAGCGAATACACTGAAGCTTTCTTT. It yields the protein CASSVEGGSEYTEAFF.

CDR3 in DNA: TGTGCCAGCAGCCAACTAGACAGGGGGCTTGGTGAGACCCAGTACTTC. This sequence encodes CASSQLDRGLGETQYF. The rearrangement joins TRBV16 to TRBJ2-5; 10 bases match TRBD1. The CDR3 has 16 amino acids. Germline V gene sequence: CDR1 KGHSY, CDR2 FQNENV. The V segment lost 2 bases and the J segment 5 bases; nucleotides outside the gene matches: 8. Using reference TRBV16 and TRBJ2-5 for the parts outside the CDR3, the full variable domain is GEEVAQTPKHLVRGEGQKAKLYCAPIKGHSYVFWYQQVLKNEFKFLISFQNENVFDETGMPKERFSAKCLPNSPCSLEIQATKLEDSAVYFCASSQLDRGLGETQYFGPGTRLLVL.

The chain links TRBV7-9 to TRBJ1-1; D is unclear. V was shortened by 2 bases and J by 2 bases, with 12 bases between the two germline ends. Germline V CDR1 and CDR2: SEHNR, FQNEAQ (reference sequence). The CDR3 runs 15 residues. This CDR3 reads CASSLQRQVNTEAFF. The CDR3 DNA reads as TGTGCCAGCAGCTTACAGAGACAAGTCAACACTGAAGCTTTCTTT.

V is TRBV21-1 and J is TRBJ1-5. TRBV21-1 is reported as a pseudogene. This CDR3 has 17 residues. CDR3 nucleotide sequence: TGTGCCAGCAGCAGTCCGGGGGGACACAATAGCAATCAGCCCCAGCATTTT. It yields the protein CASSSPGGHNSNQPQHF.

The chain employs TRBV6-2 or TRBV6-3 and TRBJ2-7, with 8 bases fitting TRBD1. Per the germline V gene, CDR1 is MNHEY and CDR2 is SVGEGT. This CDR3 region has 17 residues. After removal of 5 bases from V and 0 bases from J, the junction contained 12 bases not matched to a gene. CDR3 protein: CASSPSRRTGSSYEQYF. The CDR3 region has the DNA TGTGCCAGCAGTCCCTCACGCCGGACAGGGAGCTCCTACGAGCAGTACTTC.

There are a few counts of this clone. The chain couples TRBV29-1 to TRBJ2-3, with 9 bases identical to TRBD2. CDR1 SQVTM and CDR2 ANQGSEA come from the germline V gene. With V trimmed by 6 bases and J by 2 bases, 3 bases remained unmatched. The CDR3 extends over 13 amino acids. CDR3 DNA: TGCAGCGTCGCGGGGGGGTACACAGATACGCAGTATTTT. It is translated as CSVAGGYTDTQYF.

A single count supports this clone. The CDR3 sequence: CASQDGVRTEAFF. The DNA of the CDR3 is TGTGCCAGCCAAGACGGGGTGAGGACTGAAGCTTTCTTT. J is TRBJ1-1 and V is TRBV9; D call uncertain. Germline V lookup: CDR1 SGDLS, CDR2 YYNGEE. Trimming cost V 7 bases and J 5 bases, with 15 bases left between them. CDR3 length: 13 amino acids.

V is TRBV7-2 and J is TRBJ1-1, with 7 bases lining up with TRBD1. V trimming: 5 bases; J trimming: 6 bases; junction bases outside the gene matches: 9. The CDR3 is 14 residues long. Germline CDR1 is SGHTA and CDR2 is FQGNSA. The CDR3 DNA reads TGTGCCAGCAGCGCGGGGACAGTCTTCTCTGAAGCTTTCTTT. It translates to CASSAGTVFSEAFF.

The chain employs TRBV7-7 and TRBJ2-2; 8 positions match TRBD1. This CDR3 comprises 15 residues. CDR1 is SSHAT, CDR2 FNYEAQ, per germline (reference sequence). J was trimmed by 6 bases and V by 5 bases; bases with no gene match: 8. Here the CDR3 reads CASSPKTGAPGELFF. The CDR3 DNA reads TGTGCCAGCAGCCCCAAGACAGGGGCCCCCGGGGAGCTGTTTTTT.

This rearrangement joins TRBV4-1 to TRBJ1-1; the match to TRBD1 covers 11 bases. The CDR3 covers 14 residues. From germline, CDR1 is MGHRA and CDR2 YSYEKL. The junction had 5 bases not matched to a gene; V was cut back by 0 bases and J by 11 bases. The CDR3 protein is CASSQDRDRGFAFF. CDR3 nucleotides: TGCGCCAGCAGCCAAGACCGGGACAGGGGGTTTGCTTTCTTT.

The CDR3 DNA sequence: TGTGCCAGCAGCTTAGAAACTAGCGGGGGGGCCACAGATACGCAGTATTTT. As protein: CASSLETSGGATDTQYF. The gene calls are TRBV7-2 and TRBJ2-3; 13 bases agree with TRBD2. J gave up 2 bases and V 1 base, and 3 bases lay outside the gene matches. Germline CDR1 and CDR2: SGHTA and FQGNSA. CDR3 length: 17 amino acids.

The DNA of the CDR3 is TGTGCCAGCAGTTACACAGGCCTTGAAGCTTTCTTT. Translating gives CASSYTGLEAFF. The V gene is TRBV6-5, the J gene TRBJ1-1; maybe TRBD1 (5 bases). The V end lost 2 bases, the J end lost 7 bases, and 8 bases lay between the germline ends. The CDR3 sequence is 12 residues long. Germline V gene lookup returns CDR1 MNHEY and CDR2 SVGAGI.

The V call is TRBV3-1 (or the pseudogene TRBV3-2), the J call TRBJ1-5, with D possibly being TRBD1 (6 bases). The CDR3 runs 15 residues. The V end was cut by 1 base, the J end by 2 bases, with 9 bases between. CDR1 is LGHDT, CDR2 YNNKEL, per germline (reference sequence). The chain's CDR3 is CASSQGGGGNQPQHF. CDR3 in DNA: TGTGCCAGCAGCCAAGGAGGGGGGGGCAATCAGCCCCAGCATTTT.

The chain combines TRBV28 with TRBJ1-5, with unresolved D. The V gene lost 5 bases and the J gene lost 8 bases, with 10 bases spanning the gap. The germline V gene encodes CDR1 MDHEN and CDR2 SYDVKM. The CDR3 loop spans 12 amino acids. The CDR3: CASSPQVEPQHF. In DNA form, the CDR3 reads TGTGCCAGCAGTCCCCAGGTGGAGCCCCAGCATTTT.

V and J are TRBV6-2 or TRBV6-3 and TRBJ2-5; D is perhaps TRBD2 (6 bases). In germline, CDR1 is MNHEY, CDR2 SVGEGT. The V end was cut by 1 base, the J end by 1 base, with 25 bases between. The CDR3 is made up of 20 amino acids. The CDR3 DNA follows: TGTGCCAGCAGTTACTTCGCCCCAGGGTGGGCGGGGAGCCGCCAAGAGACCCAGTACTTC. As protein: CASSYFAPGWAGSRQETQYF.

The chain combines TRBV20-1 with TRBJ1-2; the D is unclear. V was cut by 2 bases and J by 8 bases, with 6 bases left in between. CDR3 length: 10 amino acids. Germline CDR1 DFQATT, CDR2 SNEGSKA (reference sequence). Here the CDR3 reads CSARIGGYTF. The CDR3 nucleotides are TGCAGTGCTAGAATTGGCGGCTACACCTTC.

The chain employs TRBV5-1 and TRBJ2-1, with 9 bases lining up with TRBD2. Germline V lookup: CDR1 SGHRS, CDR2 YFSETQ. The V gene end was trimmed by 0 bases and the J gene end by 3 bases; junction bases not matched to a gene: 4. This CDR3 is built from 16 residues. CDR3 sequence: CASSLGAGGFYNEQFF. DNA of the CDR3: TGCGCCAGCAGCTTGGGAGCGGGGGGTTTCTACAATGAGCAGTTCTTC.

The chain employs TRBV10-3 and TRBJ1-5; perhaps TRBD1 as D (6 bases). CDR1 ENHRY and CDR2 SYGVKD come from the germline V gene. V was trimmed by 2 bases and J by 4 bases, leaving 9 bases between them. CDR3 size: 14 residues. The CDR3 spells CAISERQGNQPQHF. As DNA, the CDR3 is TGTGCCATCAGTGAGCGGCAGGGGAATCAGCCCCAGCATTTT.

This clone was counted only a few times. This rearrangement joins TRBV3-1 (or the pseudogene TRBV3-2) to TRBJ2-1; TRBD2 matches 9 bases. V dropped 0 bases and J dropped 7; count of bases not matched to a gene: 7. The CDR3 sequence is 16 residues long. Germline V gene lookup returns CDR1 LGHDT and CDR2 YNNKEL (reference sequence). CDR3 region: CASSQDGLAGRNEQFF. DNA of the CDR3: TGTGCCAGCAGCCAAGATGGGCTAGCGGGGAGGAATGAGCAGTTCTTC.